The 22 T cell receptor beta chains given below trace back to one sample, sequenced in a study of T cell responses to AZD1222 COVID-19 vaccine. Some clones are missing from TCRdb's copy, which holds only in-frame ones; the method was immunoSEQ multiplex PCR. The profile shows 200,000 or so clones, about 86% of them singletons. The sample here was peripheral blood, taken on day 0 of AZD1222 vaccination. These receptors all stem from an adult in good health.

In regard to this clone: The junction departs from germline at one end; a sequencing error may be responsible. The chain recombines TRBV11-2 with TRBJ2-2; D is unclear. Germline CDR1 and CDR2: SGHAT and FQNNGV. The CDR3 loop spans 12 amino acids. DNA of the CDR3: TGTGCCAGCAGCTATACCACCGGTGAGCTGTTTTTT. It translates to CASSYTTGELFF. The full variable domain, with the rest looked up from reference TRBV11-2 and TRBJ2-2, is EAGVAQSPRYKIIEKRQSVAFWCNPISGHATLYWYQQILGQGPKLLIQFQNNGVVDDSQLPKDRFSAERLKGVDSTLKIQPAKLEDSAVYLCASSYTTGELFFGEGSRLTVL.

This chain connects TRBV28 to TRBJ2-5, with a possible D match to TRBD2 (7 bases). The CDR3 contains 15 residues. Germline V lookup: CDR1 MDHEN, CDR2 SYDVKM. V lost 6 bases, J lost 5 bases, and 19 bases lay in between. The CDR3 DNA follows: TGTGCCAGCAGAACCCCCCGGGGGGCTAGCGAGACCCAGTACTTC. Encoded protein: CASRTPRGASETQYF.

The J gene is TRBJ2-2, the V gene TRBV29-1, with TRBD1 identical over 9 bases. The CDR3 has 14 residues. V trimming: 6 bases; J trimming: 3 bases; junction bases outside the gene matches: 5. The germline CDR1 and CDR2 sequences are SQVTM and ANQGSEA. The DNA for the CDR3 is TGCAGCGTGGACAGGGGAGGTGACACCGGGGAGCTGTTTTTT. As protein: CSVDRGGDTGELFF.

The chain carries TRBV2 and TRBJ1-1, with TRBD1 as a possible D gene (5 bases). Looked up from germline, CDR1 is SNHLY and CDR2 is FYNNEI. The CDR3 totals 12 residues. Deletions cut 8 bases from V and 3 bases from J, with 10 bases between. The CDR3 loop is CASVGEHTEAFF. CDR3 in DNA: TGTGCCAGCGTAGGGGAGCACACTGAAGCTTTCTTT.

The J gene is TRBJ1-2, the V gene TRBV10-1, with D maybe TRBD1 (5 bases). CDR1 is WNHNN and CDR2 is SYGVQD in the germline V gene (reference sequence). CDR3 length: 14 amino acids. Trimming stripped 3 bases from V and 6 bases from J, with 14 bases between. CDR3 sequence reads: CASSDGATLHGYTF. The CDR3 DNA sequence: TGCGCCAGCAGTGACGGGGCTACGCTCCATGGCTACACCTTC.

The chain links TRBV7-9 to TRBJ2-3; 14 bases are shared with TRBD2. The CDR3 runs 17 residues. With 4 bases clipped from V and 2 bases from J, the junction kept 5 bases outside the gene matches. Germline-derived CDR1 and CDR2 are SEHNR and FQNEAQ (reference sequence). The CDR3 DNA reads TGTGCCAGCAGCTCCCGGACTAGCGGGGGGTTCACAGATACGCAGTATTTT. Protein: CASSSRTSGGFTDTQYF.

The V call is TRBV4-2, the J call TRBJ1-6; no reliable D call. The V end was cut by 1 base, the J end by 7 bases, with 5 bases between. This CDR3 has 13 amino acids. Germline V gene sequence: CDR1 LGHNA, CDR2 YNFKEQ. CDR3 protein: CASSQGMNSPLHF. In DNA, the CDR3 is TGTGCCAGCAGCCAAGGGATGAATTCACCCCTCCACTTT.

This rearrangement joins TRBV10-2 to TRBJ2-7; D gene unclear. The CDR3 contains 12 residues. Trimming took 6 bases from V and 4 from J, leaving 10 bases between them. Looked up from germline, CDR1 is WSHSY and CDR2 is SAAADI. The CDR3 reads CASSIQGYEQYF. CDR3 coding DNA: TGCGCCAGCAGCATCCAAGGGTACGAGCAGTACTTC.

J is TRBJ2-2 and V is TRBV9; 8 bases agree with TRBD1. Germline CDR1 is SGDLS and CDR2 is YYNGEE. This CDR3 contains 16 residues. The V and J ends lost 4 bases and 3 bases, in that order; junction bases with no gene match: 8. The CDR3 reads CASSMRQGLDTGELFF. CDR3 bases: TGTGCCAGCAGCATGCGACAGGGGTTGGACACCGGGGAGCTGTTTTTT.

The V call is TRBV6-6, the J call TRBJ1-3; D unresolved. Per the germline V gene, CDR1 is MNHNY and CDR2 is SVGAGI (reference sequence). CDR3 size: 12 residues. The V end was cut by 6 bases, the J end by 4 bases, with 7 bases between. The chain's CDR3 is CASSQPGNTIYF. CDR3 nucleotides: TGTGCCAGCAGCCAGCCCGGAAACACCATATATTTT.

V and J are TRBV27 and TRBJ2-7; 10 nucleotides agree with TRBD2. The junction had 6 bases not matched to a gene; V was cut back by 7 bases and J by 0 bases. Germline CDR1 and CDR2: MNHEY and SMNVEV (reference sequence). This CDR3 is 15 amino acids long. CDR3 nucleotide sequence: TGTGCCAGCACTCCCAGCGGGGGGGTCTCCTACGAGCAGTACTTC. This gives the protein CASTPSGGVSYEQYF.

V is TRBV14 and J is TRBJ2-7; no reliable D call. The germline V gene has CDR1 SGHDN and CDR2 FVKESK. Trimming shortened V by 0 bases and J by 3 bases, and 6 bases separated the two germline ends. The CDR3 covers 13 residues. The CDR3, as DNA: TGTGCCAGCAGCCAAGAGAAATTCTACGAGCAGTACTTC. Translating it yields CASSQEKFYEQYF.

V is TRBV27 and J is TRBJ2-1; D is perhaps TRBD2 (7 bases). The germline V gene encodes CDR1 MNHEY and CDR2 SMNVEV (reference sequence). There are 13 residues in the CDR3. Trimming shortened V by 6 bases and J by 10 bases, and 16 bases separated the two germline ends. CDR3 amino acids: CASSKGGPQEQFF. The CDR3 DNA reads as TGTGCCAGCAGCAAGGGGGGGCCGCAAGAGCAGTTCTTC.

The chain carries TRBV7-3 and TRBJ2-7; tentatively, D is TRBD2 (6 bases). Looked up from germline, CDR1 is SGHTA and CDR2 is FQGTGA. The V end was cut by 5 bases, the J end by 3 bases, with 11 bases between. The CDR3 is made up of 13 amino acids. CDR3 region: CASSLQGGYEQYF. The CDR3 DNA is TGTGCCAGCAGCCTCCAGGGAGGCTACGAGCAGTACTTC.

This chain connects TRBV4-2 to TRBJ2-2; TRBD2 might be the D (7 bases). V dropped 5 bases and J dropped 3 bases, with 13 bases sitting between them. Germline V CDR1 and CDR2: LGHNA, YNFKEQ. The CDR3 runs to 15 residues. The CDR3 sequence is CASSSREGDTGELFF. The DNA for the CDR3 is TGTGCCAGCAGCAGCAGGGAGGGGGACACCGGGGAGCTGTTTTTT.

This clone was counted only a few times. The chain carries TRBV19 and TRBJ1-1; no clear D gene. The germline gives CDR1 LNHDA, CDR2 SQIVND (reference sequence). This CDR3 is 13 amino acids long. The V gene lost 6 bases and the J gene lost 10 bases, with 18 bases spanning the gap. The CDR3 here is CASRLLGGRGAFF. Here the CDR3 DNA reads TGTGCCAGTAGACTCCTCGGAGGGCGGGGAGCTTTCTTT.

The V call is TRBV19, the J call TRBJ1-5; 7 bases align to TRBD1. This CDR3 region has 13 residues. The junction had 0 bases not matched to a gene; V was cut back by 4 bases and J by 3 bases. The germline V gene encodes CDR1 LNHDA and CDR2 SQIVND (reference sequence). CDR3 sequence (DNA): TGTGCCAGTAGTAAGGGGGCCAATCAGCCCCAGCATTTT. It codes for CASSKGANQPQHF.

The chain uses TRBV6-5 and TRBJ1-1, with 7 positions matching TRBD1. Looked up from germline, CDR1 is MNHEY and CDR2 is SVGAGI. The CDR3 length is 13 residues. Germline trimming cut 4 bases from V and 8 bases from J; bases unmatched to any gene: 7. Here the CDR3 reads CASSSTGKGEAFF. CDR3 nucleotides: TGTGCCAGCAGTTCGACAGGGAAGGGAGAAGCTTTCTTT.

V usage is TRBV29-1 and J usage is TRBJ1-2; 10 bases line up with TRBD1. CDR3 length: 13 amino acids. The trim removed 7 bases at V and 5 bases at J, leaving 7 bases unmatched. The germline V gene encodes CDR1 SQVTM and CDR2 ANQGSEA. CDR3 DNA sequence: TGCAGCGAACTGGGACAGGGGATGTATGGCTACACCTTC. Translation: CSELGQGMYGYTF.

V is TRBV5-1 and J is TRBJ2-3, with D possibly matching TRBD2 (6 bases). The CDR3 has 15 amino acids. CDR1 is SGHRS, CDR2 YFSETQ, per germline. V lost 2 bases and J lost 2, with 12 bases in between. This chain's CDR3 is CASSFRLDVTDTQYF. The DNA for the CDR3 is TGCGCCAGCAGCTTTAGACTAGATGTCACAGATACGCAGTATTTT.

This clone was seen only a few times. The chain joins TRBV27 to TRBJ1-5; D is ambiguous. The V gene lost 0 bases and the J gene lost 5 bases, with 5 bases spanning the gap. This CDR3 comprises 13 residues. Germline V gives CDR1 MNHEY, CDR2 SMNVEV (reference sequence). CDR3 sequence (DNA): TGTGCCAGCAGTTTATCCCCAGATCAGCCCCAGCATTTT. It yields the protein CASSLSPDQPQHF.

V gene TRBV19 combines with J gene TRBJ1-2, with 7 bases aligning to TRBD1. The germline CDR1 and CDR2 sequences are LNHDA and SQIVND (reference sequence). The trim removed 4 bases at V and 5 bases at J, leaving 7 bases unmatched. The CDR3 is 14 residues long. The CDR3: CASSTIDRAYGYTF. The CDR3 bases are TGTGCCAGTAGTACGATCGACAGGGCTTATGGCTACACCTTC.